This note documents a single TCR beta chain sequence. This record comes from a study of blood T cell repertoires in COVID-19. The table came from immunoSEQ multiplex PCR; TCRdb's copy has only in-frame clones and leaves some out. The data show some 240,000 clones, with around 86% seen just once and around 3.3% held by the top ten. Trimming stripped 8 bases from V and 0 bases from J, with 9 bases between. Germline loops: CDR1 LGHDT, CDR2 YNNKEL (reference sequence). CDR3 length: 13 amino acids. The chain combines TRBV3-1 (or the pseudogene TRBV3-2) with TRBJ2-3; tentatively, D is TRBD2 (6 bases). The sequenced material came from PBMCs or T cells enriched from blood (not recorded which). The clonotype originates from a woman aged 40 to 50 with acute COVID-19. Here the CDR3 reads CASGGRSTDTQYF. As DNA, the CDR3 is TGTGCCAGCGGGGGGAGGAGCACAGATACGCAGTATTTT.